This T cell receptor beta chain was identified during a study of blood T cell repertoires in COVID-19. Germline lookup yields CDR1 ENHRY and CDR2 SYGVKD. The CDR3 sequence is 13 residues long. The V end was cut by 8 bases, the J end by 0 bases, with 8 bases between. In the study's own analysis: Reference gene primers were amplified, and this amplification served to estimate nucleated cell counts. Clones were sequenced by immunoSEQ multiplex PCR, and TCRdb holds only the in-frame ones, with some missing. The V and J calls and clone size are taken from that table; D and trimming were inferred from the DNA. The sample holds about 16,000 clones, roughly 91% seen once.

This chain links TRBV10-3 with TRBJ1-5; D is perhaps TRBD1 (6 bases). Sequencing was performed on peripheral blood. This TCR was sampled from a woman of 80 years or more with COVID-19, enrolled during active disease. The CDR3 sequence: CAIGGDSNQPQHF. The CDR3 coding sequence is TGTGCCATCGGGGGCGATAGCAATCAGCCCCAGCATTTT.